These 30 T cell receptor beta chains were all obtained from the same sample, sequenced in a study of graft-versus-host responses after intestinal transplantation. The antigens for these receptors are not known. Here immunoSEQ multiplex PCR was the method, and the copy in TCRdb shows in-frame clones only, minus some. The sample carries approximately 60,000 clones, roughly 90% recorded once. The sample in question was unstimulated CD8+ T cells sorted from spleen or lymph node cells, obtained before transplant. The receptors here all came from a human donor who was the organ donor for an intestinal transplant.

The rearrangement joins TRBV27 to TRBJ1-2; 7 nucleotides align to TRBD1. CDR3 length: 14 amino acids. V gave up 2 bases and J gave up 4 bases; unmatched junction bases: 4. The germline V gene has CDR1 MNHEY and CDR2 SMNVEV (reference sequence). The CDR3 sequence is CASSLQGDGYGYTF. The CDR3 nucleotides read TGTGCCAGCAGTTTACAGGGGGACGGCTATGGCTACACCTTC.

The chain has TRBV28 and TRBJ2-3; 12 nucleotides line up with TRBD2. The V gene's germline CDR1 is MDHEN and CDR2 SYDVKM. V shed 1 base, J shed 0 bases, and the junction held 8 bases outside the gene matches. CDR3 length: 19 residues. The CDR3 DNA reads as TGTGCCAGCAGTTTATTTCCGTCCGGACTAGCGGGGAGCACAGATACGCAGTATTTT. Its protein is CASSLFPSGLAGSTDTQYF. Drawing the rest from reference TRBV28 and TRBJ2-3, the complete variable domain is DVKVTQSSRYLVKRTGEKVFLECVQDMDHENMFWYRQDPGLGLRLIYFSYDVKMKEKGDIPEGYSVSREKKERFSLILESASTNQTSMYLCASSLFPSGLAGSTDTQYFGPGTRLTVL.

The rearrangement joins TRBV7-9 to TRBJ2-7, with a possible D match to TRBD2 (5 bases). This CDR3 has 16 residues. V was pared by 0 bases and J by 2 bases, with 14 bases between. CDR1 and CDR2 (germline): SEHNR, FQNEAQ (reference sequence). CDR3: CASSLALYPGTYEQYF. CDR3 DNA: TGTGCCAGCAGCTTAGCGCTCTACCCGGGAACCTACGAGCAGTACTTC.

The chain is built from TRBV30 and TRBJ2-3, with TRBD1 matching over 8 bases. The ends lost 5 bases at V and 1 base at J; junction bases unmatched: 17. The CDR3 has 18 residues. Germline V gene lookup returns CDR1 GTSNPN and CDR2 SVGIG (reference sequence). This chain's CDR3 is CAWLSSPGTGFGTDTQYF. For the CDR3, the DNA is TGTGCCTGGTTGTCGAGCCCCGGGACAGGTTTTGGCACAGATACGCAGTATTTT.

This clone has only a few counts. The rearrangement links TRBV4-1 to TRBJ2-1; 9 bases line up with TRBD1. Germline trimming cut 5 bases from V and 0 bases from J; bases unmatched to any gene: 14. Per the germline V gene, CDR1 is MGHRA and CDR2 is YSYEKL. The CDR3 covers 19 residues. CDR3 nucleotides: TGCGCCAGCAGCTTGGGACAGGGAGGGATTCTGAGCTCCTACAATGAGCAGTTCTTC. It translates to CASSLGQGGILSSYNEQFF.

The chain uses TRBV19 and TRBJ2-5, with D tentatively TRBD2 (5 bases). CDR3 length equals 15 residues. Germline lookup yields CDR1 LNHDA and CDR2 SQIVND (reference sequence). The ends were cut back, 5 bases at V and 4 bases at J, with 17 bases in the middle. This CDR3 reads CASSEAVVRGETQYF. CDR3 coding DNA: TGTGCCAGTAGTGAGGCGGTGGTTCGGGGAGAGACCCAGTACTTC.

V gene TRBV11-3 combines with J gene TRBJ2-7; the D gene is possibly TRBD2 (9 bases). Germline V lookup: CDR1 SGHNT, CDR2 YENEEA. V lost 5 bases and J lost 6, with 35 bases in between. The CDR3 is 20 amino acids. The CDR3 region has the DNA TGTGCCAGCAGCCCCAATGACAGGGGTCATCTAGCGGGGACCCCCGGCGAGCAGTACTTC. This gives the protein CASSPNDRGHLAGTPGEQYF.

This chain connects TRBV27 to TRBJ2-7; 8 bases map to TRBD2. The CDR3 totals 13 residues. The J segment lost 5 bases and the V segment lost 2 bases, leaving 2 bases of the junction unmatched. Germline V gene sequence: CDR1 MNHEY, CDR2 SMNVEV (reference sequence). The CDR3 protein is CASSLAGGHEQYF. CDR3 DNA sequence: TGTGCCAGCAGTTTAGCGGGAGGCCACGAGCAGTACTTC.

The V gene is TRBV27, the J gene TRBJ2-1; D unresolved. Between the trimmed V and J ends, which lost 2 bases and 5 bases, there was a span of 7 bases. The length of the CDR3 is 13 residues. CDR1 is MNHEY and CDR2 is SMNVEV in the germline V gene (reference sequence). CDR3 amino acids: CASSLTRDNEQFF. CDR3 sequence (DNA): TGTGCCAGCAGTTTAACGAGAGACAATGAGCAGTTCTTC.

V gene TRBV5-1 combines with J gene TRBJ1-3; D gene ambiguous. V shed 3 bases and J shed 0 bases, with 13 bases lying between them. This CDR3 comprises 16 residues. Germline CDR1 and CDR2: SGHRS and YFSETQ. For the CDR3, the DNA is TGCGCCAGCAGCTCCCTGGACGGGATCTCTGGAAACACCATATATTTT. Protein product: CASSSLDGISGNTIYF.

The CDR3, as DNA: TGTGCCAGCAGCCTATGGACAGGGGAGACCCAGTACTTC. The encoded protein is CASSLWTGETQYF. This sequence joins TRBV5-4 and TRBJ2-5, with TRBD1 matching 8 bases. Trimming removed 4 bases from V and 5 bases from J; junction bases left unmatched: 4. Germline values: CDR1 SGHNT, CDR2 YYREEE (reference sequence). The CDR3 spans 13 residues.

The chain is built from TRBV19 and TRBJ2-7; 7 positions agree with TRBD1. The CDR3 contains 15 residues. Germline trimming cut 6 bases from V and 5 bases from J; bases unmatched to any gene: 13. Germline CDR1 LNHDA, CDR2 SQIVND (reference sequence). CDR3 sequence (DNA): TGTGCCAGTAGCGCCGACCCGACAGGGTGGAACGAGCAGTACTTC. Residues: CASSADPTGWNEQYF.

V is TRBV28 and J is TRBJ2-1; D may be TRBD1 (6 bases). Per the germline V gene, CDR1 is MDHEN and CDR2 is SYDVKM. Trimming cost V 2 bases and J 3 bases, with 17 bases left between them. The CDR3 sequence is 17 residues long. CDR3 loop: CASSLMRLQGDYNEQFF. The CDR3 DNA reads as TGTGCCAGCAGTTTAATGCGACTACAGGGAGACTACAATGAGCAGTTCTTC.

V usage is TRBV19 and J usage is TRBJ2-3; a weak D match, TRBD1 (6 bases). This CDR3 spans 15 amino acids. Trimming removed 4 bases at V and 1 base at J, with 12 bases between. From germline, CDR1 is LNHDA and CDR2 SQIVND (reference sequence). The CDR3 region is CASSNRVGGTDTQYF. In nucleotides, the CDR3 is TGTGCCAGTAGTAACAGGGTAGGAGGCACAGATACGCAGTATTTT.

Within the sample, this clone is medium-sized. J is TRBJ2-2 and V is TRBV7-9; D is possibly TRBD2 (5 bases). CDR3 length: 15 amino acids. Trimming shortened V by 4 bases and J by 0 bases, and 9 bases separated the two germline ends. Germline CDR1 reads SEHNR; CDR2 reads FQNEAQ (reference sequence). CDR3 coding DNA: TGTGCCAGCAGCTCGAGGGTATCGAACACCGGGGAGCTGTTTTTT. Its translation is CASSSRVSNTGELFF. The full variable domain, with the rest looked up from reference TRBV7-9 and TRBJ2-2, is DTGVSQNPRHKITKRGQNVTFRCDPISEHNRLYWYRQTLGQGPEFLTYFQNEAQLEKSRLLSDRFSAERPKGSFSTLEIQRTEQGDSAMYLCASSSRVSNTGELFFGEGSRLTVL.

The chain uses TRBV7-6 and TRBJ2-1; 7 positions match TRBD2. Germline V gene data show CDR1 as SGHVS and CDR2 as FNYEAQ. The CDR3 totals 15 residues. J lost 4 bases, V lost 1 base, and 4 bases had no gene match. The CDR3 loop is CASSLEASGYNEQFF. The CDR3 DNA follows: TGTGCCAGCAGCTTAGAGGCTAGCGGATACAATGAGCAGTTCTTC.

The chain is built from TRBV6-5 and TRBJ2-7, with D hard to call. Germline V gene lookup returns CDR1 MNHEY and CDR2 SVGAGI. Trimming cost V 2 bases and J 2 bases, with 16 bases left between them. The CDR3 covers 16 residues. The CDR3 DNA reads as TGTGCCAGCAGTTACCTCTATGGCGGTGCAGCCTACGAGCAGTACTTC. Translation gives CASSYLYGGAAYEQYF.

The chain uses TRBV10-3 and TRBJ2-7; 11 bases match TRBD2. The CDR3 runs to 16 residues. Trimming at V came to 2 bases and at J to 0 bases, leaving 3 bases not matched to a gene. From germline, CDR1 is ENHRY and CDR2 SYGVKD. CDR3 amino acids: CAISERGLAASYEQYF. The CDR3 region has the DNA TGTGCCATCAGTGAGCGGGGACTAGCGGCCTCCTACGAGCAGTACTTC.

As to this clone: An end of the junction does not agree with germline; a read error may underlie this. The CDR3 DNA reads TGCGCCAGCAGCCAAGAAATACAGCACCAGGAGACCCAGTACTTC. Protein product: CASSQEIQHQETQYF. The chain carries TRBV4-1 and TRBJ2-5; no clear D. This CDR3 is built from 15 residues. Germline CDR1 reads MGHRA; CDR2 reads YSYEKL.

This sequence joins TRBV6-5 and TRBJ2-7, with D possibly TRBD2 on 6 matching bases. V was pared by 5 bases and J by 3 bases, with 14 bases between. The germline V gene has CDR1 MNHEY and CDR2 SVGAGI. The CDR3 sequence is 14 residues long. The CDR3 region is CASSRSTSHYEQYF. The CDR3 DNA sequence: TGTGCCAGCAGTCGATCGACTAGTCACTACGAGCAGTACTTC.

The CDR3 protein is CASSLTPSGEYPHCTDTQYF. In DNA form, the CDR3 reads TGTGCCAGCAGTTTGACTCCTAGCGGGGAATATCCCCATTGCACAGATACGCAGTATTTT. This sequence joins TRBV28 and TRBJ2-3; 9 bases agree with TRBD2. The CDR3 extends over 20 amino acids. Germline V gene sequence: CDR1 MDHEN, CDR2 SYDVKM. J lost 1 base, V lost 3 bases, and 17 bases had no gene match.

The chain has TRBV30 and TRBJ2-5, with 9 bases fitting TRBD2. The CDR3 runs 14 residues. CDR1 is GTSNPN, CDR2 SVGIG, per germline (reference sequence). V lost 1 base and J lost 5; bases outside the gene matches: 5. The CDR3 loop reads CAWSATSGSETQYF. The CDR3 DNA sequence: TGTGCCTGGAGTGCGACTAGCGGCAGCGAGACCCAGTACTTC.

The chain has TRBV6-5 and TRBJ2-1; 9 bases line up with TRBD2. Germline CDR1 MNHEY, CDR2 SVGAGI. Trimming at V came to 3 bases and at J to 6 bases, leaving 3 bases not matched to a gene. The CDR3 contains 14 residues. The CDR3 coding sequence is TGTGCCAGCAGTTATACTAGCGGGTCCAATGAGCAGTTCTTC. Translation gives CASSYTSGSNEQFF.

CDR3 nucleotides: TGCGCCAGCAGCTTTGAAGGGGGACAGTTCTACGAGCAGTACTTC. Amino acid sequence: CASSFEGGQFYEQYF. This chain links TRBV5-1 with TRBJ2-7; TRBD1 agrees at 7 bases. The CDR3 sequence is 15 residues long. The J segment lost 3 bases and the V segment lost 2 bases, leaving 8 bases of the junction unmatched. The germline V gene has CDR1 SGHRS and CDR2 YFSETQ.

The chain combines TRBV7-2 with TRBJ2-1; the D is unclear. The V gene's germline CDR1 is SGHTA and CDR2 FQGNSA. The CDR3 runs 17 residues. V was clipped by 4 bases and J by 4 bases, with 20 bases between them. The CDR3 is CASSSVSVLPLYNEQFF. DNA of the CDR3: TGTGCCAGCAGCTCGGTAAGCGTCCTTCCGTTATACAATGAGCAGTTCTTC.

The chain employs TRBV7-9 and TRBJ2-7; D unclear. The CDR3 contains 11 residues. Per the germline V gene, CDR1 is SEHNR and CDR2 is FQNEAQ (reference sequence). V was cut by 5 bases and J by 3 bases, with 5 bases left in between. CDR3 DNA sequence: TGTGCCAGCAGCCCCCTCTACGAGCAGTACTTC. It codes for CASSPLYEQYF.

A single count supports this clone. The J gene is TRBJ2-6, the V gene TRBV30; D not resolved. V was pared by 1 base and J by 0 bases, with 13 bases between. CDR3 length: 17 amino acids. Germline V lookup: CDR1 GTSNPN, CDR2 SVGIG (reference sequence). The DNA of the CDR3 is TGTGCCTGGAGTGACGCCTGGGCCAGCTCTGGGGCCAACGTCCTGACTTTC. Protein: CAWSDAWASSGANVLTF.

The rearrangement joins TRBV9 to TRBJ2-1; 7 nucleotides agree with TRBD2. This CDR3 region has 17 residues. V dropped 0 bases and J dropped 9; count of bases not matched to a gene: 15. The V gene's germline CDR1 is SGDLS and CDR2 YYNGEE. Here the CDR3 reads CASSVGGGAGPWGEQFF. The CDR3 DNA is TGTGCCAGCAGCGTAGGTGGGGGAGCGGGACCCTGGGGTGAGCAGTTCTTC.

This chain links TRBV27 with TRBJ1-6, with TRBD1 identical over 7 bases. The CDR3 consists of 13 residues. The germline CDR1 and CDR2 sequences are MNHEY and SMNVEV (reference sequence). V lost 7 bases, J lost 9 bases, and 6 bases stayed unmatched. CDR3 in DNA: TGTGCCAGCAAAAGGGCAGGGGGTTCACCCCTCCACTTT. It codes for CASKRAGGSPLHF.

The chain is built from TRBV19 and TRBJ1-6, with D possibly being TRBD1 (5 bases). V was shortened by 6 bases and J by 6 bases, with 12 bases between the two germline ends. CDR1 is LNHDA, CDR2 SQIVND, per germline (reference sequence). The CDR3 has 14 residues. The CDR3 coding sequence is TGTGCCAGTAGCGACAGACTGTTTAATTCACCCCTCCACTTT. Protein product: CASSDRLFNSPLHF.